This is a list of T cell receptor beta chains from one sample in a study of T cell repertoires in cytomegalovirus infection. These TCRs are of unknown antigen specificity. MiXCR, run by TCRdb on the reads, gives a single entry per CDR3 protein. Of 230,000 or so distinct CDR3 sequences listed, 35% to 45% were seen once; the top ten hold 59%. Sample: CD8+ T cells from cultured PBMCs, taken from culture after CMV antigen stimulation. Receptor source: a human donor in good health (CMV status not recorded). Some clones in this sample may be carry-over from other donors' samples. The CDR3 runs from the conserved cysteine through the conserved F or W. The D gene is left open where the match is weak. Clone size is stated in some rows and not others, as once, few, many or a class when expanded.

CDR3 protein,CDR3 DNA,J gene,V gene,D gene,clone size
CASSLWGQGGEQYF,TGTGCCAGCAGCTTATGGGGACAGGGGGGCGAGCAGTACTTC,TRBJ2-7,TRBV11-2,TRBD1,once
CASSLKRGGAGYGYTF,TGTGCCAGCAGTTTAAAGAGGGGGGGCGCGGGTTATGGCTACACCTTC,TRBJ1-2,TRBV27,-,few
CASSFIIGGGDETQYF,TGTGCCAGCAGTTTTATAATAGGGGGGGGCGACGAGACCCAGTACTTC,TRBJ2-5,TRBV12-3/TRBV12-4,-,-
CASSLFEGYEQYF,TGTGCCAGCAGTTTATTTGAGGGCTACGAGCAGTACTTC,TRBJ2-7,TRBV27,-,-
CASSFLTDTEAFF,TGTGCCAGCAGCTTCCTGACAGACACTGAAGCTTTCTTT,TRBJ1-1,TRBV9,-,-
CASSPRTGANVLTF,TGCGCCAGCAGCCCTCGTACAGGGGCCAACGTCCTGACTTTC,TRBJ2-6,TRBV4-1,-,many
CASSLASAPTNYGYTF,TGTGCCAGCAGCTTAGCGTCGGCGCCAACTAACTATGGCTACACCTTC,TRBJ1-2,TRBV7-9,-,-
CASSSYPGQGFTGELFF,TGTGCCAGCAGTTCCTACCCAGGACAGGGATTCACCGGGGAGCTGTTTTTT,TRBJ2-2,TRBV27,TRBD1,few
CASSLARGGRLAGPIPQETQYF,TGTGCCAGCAGCTTAGCACGGGGAGGGCGCCTAGCGGGCCCCATTCCCCAAGAGACCCAGTACTTC,TRBJ2-5,TRBV7-8,TRBD2,-
CASSPSRLNQPQHF,TGCGCCAGCAGTCCTTCCAGACTCAATCAGCCCCAGCATTTT,TRBJ1-5,TRBV23-1,-,-
CASSTWSQGNTEAFF,TGTGCCAGTAGTACGTGGTCACAGGGGAACACTGAAGCTTTCTTT,TRBJ1-1,TRBV19,-,few
CASSWGEPQHF,TGTGCCAGCAGTTGGGGAGAGCCCCAGCATTTT,TRBJ1-5,TRBV6-2/TRBV6-3,-,few
CSASFSGRRNEQFF,TGCAGTGCTAGCTTTAGCGGGAGGCGCAATGAGCAGTTCTTC,TRBJ2-1,TRBV20-1,TRBD2,few
CASSWSMGESNTEAFF,TGTGCCAGCAGTTGGTCTATGGGGGAATCGAACACTGAAGCTTTCTTT,TRBJ1-1,TRBV6-5,-,-
CASSFLLSGYNEQFF,TGTGCCAGCAGCTTTCTACTATCGGGGTACAATGAGCAGTTCTTC,TRBJ2-1,TRBV11-1,-,-
CASSSTPAGMAYEQYF,TGTGCCAGCAGCTCTACACCAGCGGGGATGGCCTACGAGCAGTACTTC,TRBJ2-7,TRBV7-8,TRBD2,-
CASSYEQWELFF,TGCGCCAGCAGCTACGAACAGTGGGAGCTGTTTTTT,TRBJ2-2,TRBV5-1,-,-
CASSSSGTGNSPLHF,TGTGCCAGCAGCTCCTCCGGGACAGGGAACTCACCCCTCCACTTT,TRBJ1-6,TRBV7-6,TRBD1,-
CASSAGTEASGANVLTF,TGTGCCAGCAGCGCCGGGACAGAGGCCTCTGGGGCCAACGTCCTGACTTTC,TRBJ2-6,TRBV7-2,TRBD1,-
CASSEKSGAYNEQFF,TGTGCCAGCAGTGAAAAGTCAGGGGCCTACAATGAGCAGTTCTTC,TRBJ2-1,TRBV25-1,-,-
CASSQLRLLTYGYTF,TGTGCCAGCAGTCAACTGAGGCTTCTCACCTATGGCTACACCTTC,TRBJ1-2,TRBV28,-,-
CASIHRSAAFF,TGTGCCAGCATCCATCGGTCGGCAGCTTTCTTT,TRBJ1-1,TRBV28,-,few
CASSQDRTAEAFF,TGCGCCAGCAGCCAAGATAGAACGGCCGAAGCTTTCTTT,TRBJ1-1,TRBV4-1,-,few
CASSFRDREEKLFF,TGTGCCAGTAGTTTCCGGGACAGAGAAGAAAAACTGTTTTTT,TRBJ1-4,TRBV19,TRBD1,many
CASSPSTGRNGDTQYF,TGTGCCAGCAGCCCCTCGACAGGGAGGAACGGAGATACGCAGTATTTT,TRBJ2-3,TRBV7-3,-,few
CARSLTSTGMGETNEKLFF,TGTGCCAGAAGCTTAACGAGTACAGGGATGGGGGAAACTAATGAAAAACTGTTTTTT,TRBJ1-4,TRBV7-8,-,-
CASSFSRGAYGYTF,TGTGCCAGCAGCTTCTCTAGGGGCGCTTATGGCTACACCTTC,TRBJ1-2,TRBV11-2,-,many
CASSQGGGLQETQYF,TGTGCCAGCAGCCAAGGGGGGGGCCTCCAAGAGACCCAGTACTTC,TRBJ2-5,TRBV27,-,-
CASSDAPLNQPQHF,TGTGCCAGCAGTGATGCACCCCTTAATCAGCCCCAGCATTTT,TRBJ1-5,TRBV6-1,-,-
CASSQERDSYQPQHF,TGTGCCAGCAGCCAAGAAAGGGACAGCTATCAGCCCCAGCATTTT,TRBJ1-5,TRBV4-2,TRBD1,few
CASKFGWAGTDTQYF,TGTGCCAGTAAGTTCGGCTGGGCCGGCACAGATACGCAGTATTTT,TRBJ2-3,TRBV19,-,-
CASSTSGRASEAQYF,TGTGCCAGCAGCACTAGCGGGCGGGCGTCAGAGGCCCAGTACTTC,TRBJ2-5,TRBV9,TRBD2,few
CASSNRDAGGPQHF,TGTGCCAGCAGCAACCGGGACGCCGGCGGGCCCCAGCATTTT,TRBJ1-5,TRBV11-2,-,few
CASSPIGLGHNEQFF,TGTGCTAGCAGCCCCATCGGACTTGGACACAATGAGCAGTTCTTC,TRBJ2-1,TRBV7-6,-,-
CSAPGGSTNQPQHF,TGCAGTGCTCCCGGGGGCAGCACAAATCAGCCCCAGCATTTT,TRBJ1-5,TRBV20-1,-,-
CASSEMLQGIHEQYF,TGTGCCAGCAGTGAAATGCTTCAGGGGATACACGAGCAGTACTTC,TRBJ2-7,TRBV6-1,-,few
CASRDPGTGTYEQYF,TGTGCCAGCAGGGACCCCGGGACGGGAACCTACGAGCAGTACTTC,TRBJ2-7,TRBV7-6,-,-
CASSRQAGISYNEQFF,TGCGCCAGCAGCCGACAAGCGGGAATTTCCTACAATGAGCAGTTCTTC,TRBJ2-1,TRBV4-1,TRBD2,-
CASSVGGEDYEQYF,TGTGCCAGCAGCGTCGGGGGGGAGGACTACGAGCAGTACTTC,TRBJ2-7,TRBV6-1,TRBD2,-
CASTHLAFGTAGKTQYF,TGTGCCAGCACCCACTTGGCCTTCGGGACAGCGGGGAAGACCCAGTACTTC,TRBJ2-5,TRBV13,-,-
CATGQGPTEAFF,TGTGCCACCGGACAGGGACCAACTGAAGCTTTCTTT,TRBJ1-1,TRBV10-3,TRBD1,-
CASSLDRGGSGYTF,TGTGCCAGCAGCTTAGACAGGGGAGGAAGTGGCTACACCTTC,TRBJ1-2,TRBV5-4,TRBD1,few
CANTAGNTGELFF,TGTGCCAACACGGCGGGTAACACCGGGGAGCTGTTTTTT,TRBJ2-2,TRBV11-2,-,-
CASSLFWSSYNEQFF,TGCGCCAGCAGCCTCTTCTGGAGCTCCTACAATGAGCAGTTCTTC,TRBJ2-1,TRBV4-1,-,-
CASSMGPREGLGETQYF,TGTGCCAGTAGTATGGGACCGCGGGAGGGCTTGGGAGAGACCCAGTACTTC,TRBJ2-5,TRBV19,TRBD2,few
CASSLDRTGGKEAFF,TGTGCCAGCAGTTTAGATAGAACAGGGGGCAAGGAAGCTTTCTTT,TRBJ1-1,TRBV27,TRBD1,few
CASSLRPWLGTDTQYF,TGTGCCAGCAGCTTACGGCCTTGGCTGGGCACAGATACGCAGTATTTT,TRBJ2-3,TRBV7-2,-,-
CASSVTGWATGELFF,TGTGCCAGTAGTGTTACAGGGTGGGCCACCGGGGAGCTGTTTTTT,TRBJ2-2,TRBV19,-,-
CASSSEYTAYNEQFF,TGTGCCAGCAGCTCCGAGTATACCGCCTACAATGAGCAGTTCTTC,TRBJ2-1,TRBV5-6,-,-
CASSEGGIDQPQHF,TGCGCCAGCAGTGAGGGAGGGATCGATCAGCCCCAGCATTTT,TRBJ1-5,TRBV10-1,-,once
CASSLATGVRSTRTDTQYF,TGTGCCAGCAGCTTAGCTACAGGGGTTAGAAGTACCCGCACAGATACGCAGTATTTT,TRBJ2-3,TRBV7-6,TRBD1,few
CASSLDRDSYEQYF,TGTGCCAGCAGCCTCGACAGGGATTCCTACGAGCAGTACTTC,TRBJ2-7,TRBV7-6,TRBD1,-
CASSSDRGLDEQYF,TGTGCCAGCAGCTCCGACAGGGGGCTCGACGAGCAGTACTTC,TRBJ2-7,TRBV9,TRBD1,few
CASSEVEGLGYEQFF,TGTGCCAGTAGTGAAGTGGAGGGATTGGGGTATGAGCAGTTCTTC,TRBJ2-1,TRBV6-1,-,once
CASSLISGTSGTEQFF,TGCGCCAGCAGCCTTATATCCGGGACTAGCGGGACCGAGCAGTTCTTC,TRBJ2-1,TRBV4-1,TRBD2,-
CSARVTNGYGYTF,TGCAGTGCTAGAGTCACTAACGGCTATGGCTACACCTTC,TRBJ1-2,TRBV20-1,-,-
CASSLEDSVTEAFF,TGTGCCAGCAGCTTAGAAGACTCTGTCACTGAAGCTTTCTTT,TRBJ1-1,TRBV13,-,-
CSVDPGGWGVDYGYTF,TGCAGCGTTGATCCCGGGGGTTGGGGTGTCGACTATGGCTACACCTTC,TRBJ1-2,TRBV29-1,-,-